The 27 T cell receptor beta chains given below trace back to one sample, sequenced in a study of identical twins. MiXCR was run by TCRdb on the 5' RACE reads, yielding one entry per CDR3 protein. Here the sample spans some 190,000 distinct CDR3 sequences, roughly 15% being singletons. This sample also appeared in a second study, on T cells expressing NK-cell markers.

The source material was CD8+ T cells sorted from blood. The receptor source for this set is a woman aged 18-35 years in good health.

The chain uses TRBV19 and TRBJ2-1; TRBD2 is a possible D gene (6 bases). The CDR3 contains 13 residues. The germline V gene encodes CDR1 LNHDA and CDR2 SQIVND (reference sequence). V was cut by 8 bases and J by 5 bases, with 13 bases left in between. This CDR3 reads CASSTRGNNEQFF. CDR3 bases: TGTGCCAGTTCAACCCGGGGGAACAATGAGCAGTTCTTC. Based on the CDR3 plus reference TRBV19 and TRBJ2-1, the full variable domain is DGGITQSPKYLFRKEGQNVTLSCEQNLNHDAMYWYRQDPGQGLRLIYYSQIVNDFQKGDIAEGYSVSREKKESFPLTVTSAQKNPTAFYLCASSTRGNNEQFFGPGTRLTVL.

This clonotype has more than one count but fewer than ten. This chain links TRBV5-1 with TRBJ2-1; a possible D gene is TRBD2 (7 bases). The V gene's germline CDR1 is SGHRS and CDR2 YFSETQ. The CDR3 runs to 16 residues. The V end lost 4 bases, the J end lost 0 bases, and 14 bases lay between the germline ends. CDR3 DNA sequence: TGCGCCAGCAGCCGCCGAGGGGGGGCCTCCTACAATGAGCAGTTCTTC. It is translated as CASSRRGGASYNEQFF.

The V gene is TRBV4-1, the J gene TRBJ1-4; the match to TRBD1 covers 7 bases. This CDR3 contains 15 residues. CDR1 MGHRA and CDR2 YSYEKL come from the germline V gene. The J segment lost 15 bases and the V segment lost 4 bases, leaving 17 bases of the junction unmatched. CDR3 in amino acids: CASSLGATTGERMFF. The DNA of the CDR3 is TGCGCCAGCAGCCTCGGGGCGACAACAGGGGAGAGGATGTTTTTT.

This clonotype showed up just a few times. J is TRBJ1-2 and V is TRBV3-1, with D uncertain. This CDR3 contains 13 residues. Trimming took off 2 bases at V and 4 bases at J, with 8 bases between the two ends. Germline assignment: CDR1 LGHDT and CDR2 YNNKEL (reference sequence). This CDR3 is CASSQMGIYGYTF. CDR3 DNA: TGTGCCAGCAGCCAAATGGGAATCTATGGCTACACCTTC.

At least ten counts were recorded for this clonotype. The V call is TRBV12-3 or TRBV12-4, the J call TRBJ2-3; D is undetermined. The length of the CDR3 is 13 residues. V was cut by 3 bases and J by 0 bases, with 4 bases left in between. CDR3: CASSFFSTDTQYF. The CDR3 coding sequence is TGTGCCAGCAGTTTCTTTAGCACAGATACGCAGTATTTT.

The rearrangement joins TRBV3-1 to TRBJ1-2, with D uncertain. The CDR3 is 12 amino acids. Per the germline V gene, CDR1 is LGHDT and CDR2 is YNNKEL (reference sequence). Trimming removed 1 base at V and 0 bases at J, with 0 bases between. DNA of the CDR3: TGTGCCAGCAGCCAAGCTAACTATGGCTACACCTTC. This encodes CASSQANYGYTF.

This clonotype turned up a few times. The CDR3 protein is CASSSTGQREAFF. For the CDR3, the DNA is TGTGCCAGCAGTTCGACAGGGCAGCGTGAAGCTTTCTTT. The chain carries TRBV6-5 and TRBJ1-1; 7 bases are shared with TRBD1. The CDR3 is 13 residues long. Trimming took 4 bases from V and 7 from J; bases not matched to a gene: 6. From germline, CDR1 is MNHEY and CDR2 SVGAGI.

This clonotype was counted only a few times. The chain links TRBV4-3 to TRBJ2-7; D ambiguous. CDR1 LGHNA and CDR2 YSLEER come from the germline V gene. CDR3 size: 15 residues. Trimming removed 3 bases at V and 2 bases at J, with 14 bases between. CDR3 protein: CASSQGPYGAYEQYF. CDR3 DNA: TGCGCCAGCAGCCAGGGTCCGTACGGAGCCTACGAGCAGTACTTC.

This clonotype was observed once. V is TRBV7-9 and J is TRBJ2-5; the D gene is possibly TRBD1 (6 bases). The CDR3 runs 14 residues. V gave up 3 bases and J gave up 2 bases, with 10 bases separating them. The germline V gene encodes CDR1 SEHNR and CDR2 FQNEAQ (reference sequence). CDR3: CASSFGTPQETQYF. CDR3 nucleotide sequence: TGTGCCAGCAGCTTTGGGACACCACAAGAGACCCAGTACTTC.

This chain connects TRBV20-1 to TRBJ2-1; no clear D gene. Germline values: CDR1 DFQATT, CDR2 SNEGSKA (reference sequence). The CDR3 covers 16 residues. Trimming pared 5 bases from V and 0 bases from J, leaving 17 bases between. The CDR3 reads CSAPETDRSSYNEQFF. The CDR3 nucleotides are TGCAGTGCTCCCGAGACTGATCGGAGCTCCTACAATGAGCAGTTCTTC.

This chain joins TRBV9 and TRBJ2-3, with TRBD2 matching over 7 bases. Per the germline V gene, CDR1 is SGDLS and CDR2 is YYNGEE. The trim removed 2 bases at V and 0 bases at J, leaving 3 bases unmatched. The CDR3 runs to 15 residues. CDR3 protein: CASSVSGASTDTQYF. For the CDR3, the DNA is TGTGCCAGCAGCGTCAGCGGGGCTAGCACAGATACGCAGTATTTT.

This sequence joins TRBV13 and TRBJ2-7, with D perhaps matching TRBD1 or TRBD2 (5 bases each). From germline, CDR1 is PRHDT and CDR2 FYEKMQ (reference sequence). The ends were cut back, 2 bases at V and 0 bases at J, with 14 bases in the middle. This CDR3 is 16 amino acids long. Written as DNA, the CDR3 is TGTGCCAGCAGCTTATTCCGGGACGGCAACTCCTACGAGCAGTACTTC. Protein: CASSLFRDGNSYEQYF.

This clonotype was detected a few times. V and J are TRBV7-2 and TRBJ1-1; D ambiguous. Germline values: CDR1 SGHTA, CDR2 FQGNSA. The CDR3 is 13 residues long. V was pared by 5 bases and J by 7 bases, with 14 bases between. CDR3 nucleotides: TGTGCCAGCAGCCATATGAGAGGCGGTGAAGCTTTCTTT. Translating it yields CASSHMRGGEAFF.

The chain uses TRBV12-3 or TRBV12-4 and TRBJ2-1; 9 bases are a match to TRBD2. This CDR3 region has 18 residues. J gave up 0 bases and V 6 bases, and 12 bases lay outside the gene matches. Written as DNA, the CDR3 is TGTGCCAGCAGCCTTATTCGAGCGGGGGGCAACTCCTACAATGAGCAGTTCTTC. This sequence encodes CASSLIRAGGNSYNEQFF.

This clonotype was detected only a few times. The V call is TRBV9, the J call TRBJ2-1, with D unclear. The germline V and J ends were trimmed by 7 bases and 4 bases, with 9 bases remaining between them. Germline values: CDR1 SGDLS, CDR2 YYNGEE. The CDR3 is 12 amino acids. The CDR3 DNA sequence: TGTGCCAGCGTTTCGCTTTACAATGAGCAGTTCTTC. Translation: CASVSLYNEQFF.

The chain couples TRBV9 to TRBJ2-1, with TRBD2 as a possible D gene (6 bases). CDR1 is SGDLS and CDR2 is YYNGEE in the germline V gene. V lost 0 bases to trimming and J lost 5 bases, with 12 bases between them. The CDR3 is made up of 15 amino acids. The CDR3 nucleotides are TGTGCCAGCAGCGTAGGTCTGGGACTTAACAATGAGCAGTTCTTC. As protein: CASSVGLGLNNEQFF.

This rearrangement joins TRBV7-8 to TRBJ2-7; D remains unclear. Trimming stripped 2 bases from V and 5 bases from J, with 19 bases between. The CDR3 is 16 amino acids. CDR1 and CDR2 from the germline V gene are SGHVS and FQNEAQ. CDR3 protein: CASSLFLSSIVDEQYF. The DNA of the CDR3 is TGTGCCAGCAGCTTATTTTTGAGCTCCATCGTCGACGAGCAGTACTTC.

This clonotype was detected a few times. This chain's CDR3 is CSVPGQGGNEQFF. The CDR3 region has the DNA TGCAGCGTCCCGGGACAGGGGGGCAATGAGCAGTTCTTC. The V and J genes are TRBV29-1 and TRBJ2-1; 11 bases match TRBD1. This CDR3 has 13 residues. J lost 6 bases, V lost 6 bases, and 4 bases had no gene match. Germline CDR1 SQVTM, CDR2 ANQGSEA.

This chain joins TRBV29-1 and TRBJ2-5; D is undetermined. The CDR3 is 12 amino acids. Per germline, CDR1 SQVTM and CDR2 ANQGSEA. V shed 7 bases and J shed 5 bases, with 14 bases lying between them. This CDR3 is CSDQAGVETQYF. CDR3 in DNA: TGCAGCGATCAGGCAGGAGTGGAGACCCAGTACTTC.

This clonotype has ten or more counts. The chain recombines TRBV11-2 with TRBJ2-1, with 7 bases that match TRBD2. The germline CDR1 and CDR2 sequences are SGHAT and FQNNGV. This CDR3 contains 11 residues. The V and J ends lost 4 bases and 11 bases, in that order; junction bases with no gene match: 2. The DNA for the CDR3 is TGTGCCAGCAGCTCGGGGGGTCAGCAGTTCTTC. Protein: CASSSGGQQFF.

This clonotype has only a few counts. The V gene is TRBV6-5, the J gene TRBJ2-7; D gene uncertain. Per the germline V gene, CDR1 is MNHEY and CDR2 is SVGAGI. Trimming cost V 2 bases and J 2 bases, with 10 bases left between them. This CDR3 is 14 amino acids long. CDR3 nucleotide sequence: TGTGCCAGCAGTTACGGCACAGCCCCCTACGAGCAGTACTTC. This gives the protein CASSYGTAPYEQYF.

This clonotype came up a few times. The rearrangement joins TRBV15 to TRBJ2-1; 8 bases map to TRBD2. This CDR3 comprises 13 residues. The germline gives CDR1 LNHNV, CDR2 YYDKDF (reference sequence). The ends lost 8 bases at V and 10 bases at J; junction bases unmatched: 10. The CDR3 sequence is CATESGSSGEQFF. Here the CDR3 DNA reads TGTGCCACCGAGAGCGGGAGCTCGGGGGAGCAGTTCTTC.

This chain uses TRBV12-3 or TRBV12-4 with TRBJ2-7, with D possibly being TRBD2 (6 bases). Between the trimmed V and J ends, which lost 5 bases and 7 bases, there was a span of 24 bases. There are 16 residues in the CDR3. CDR3 coding DNA: TGTGCCAGCAGTCCCAGGCGACTAGTGAGGTCGGGTGAGCAGTACTTC. Its protein is CASSPRRLVRSGEQYF.

This clonotype appeared a few times. V gene TRBV29-1 combines with J gene TRBJ2-1, with 11 bases lining up with TRBD2. The CDR3 is 17 amino acids. Germline V gene data show CDR1 as SQVTM and CDR2 as ANQGSEA. V lost 5 bases and J lost 1; bases outside the gene matches: 10. As DNA, the CDR3 is TGCAGCGTTTTATTTGTGACTAGCGGGGTGTCCTACAATGAGCAGTTCTTC. Amino acids: CSVLFVTSGVSYNEQFF.

In its sample, this clonotype was seen a few times. V is TRBV12-3 or TRBV12-4 and J is TRBJ2-1; a possible D gene is TRBD2 (6 bases). The V and J ends lost 0 bases and 14 bases respectively, with 26 bases between them. This CDR3 region has 17 residues. CDR3 residues: CASSLASVSLQLRREFF. Here the CDR3 DNA reads TGTGCCAGCAGTTTAGCTAGCGTTTCGCTACAACTCAGGAGGGAGTTCTTC.

This chain connects TRBV29-1 to TRBJ2-7; 13 bases are shared with TRBD2. The CDR3 consists of 14 residues. Trimming removed 1 base from V and 3 bases from J; junction bases left unmatched: 0. CDR1 is SQVTM, CDR2 ANQGSEA, per germline. Here the CDR3 DNA reads TGCAGCGTTGAAGGACTAGCGGGAGGCTACGAGCAGTACTTC. Protein product: CSVEGLAGGYEQYF.

The chain joins TRBV18 to TRBJ1-1, with TRBD1 as a possible D gene (6 bases). The CDR3 is 15 amino acids. V lost 1 base and J lost 0, with 9 bases in between. Germline V gene data show CDR1 as KGHSH and CDR2 as LQKENI. The CDR3 loop is CASSPRRGVNTEAFF. The DNA of the CDR3 is TGTGCCAGCTCACCACGGAGGGGGGTGAACACTGAAGCTTTCTTT.